The subject of this entry is one TCR beta chain. This record belongs to a study of patients and donors after allogeneic stem cell transplantation. The germline V gene has CDR1 KGHSH and CDR2 LQKENI. Losses at the gene ends were 5 bases for V and 0 bases for J; bases not matched to a gene: 4. The CDR3 covers 15 residues. TCRdb independently ran MiXCR on the RT-PCR reads; one entry per CDR3 protein. The sample includes roughly 140,000 distinct CDR3 sequences, 30% to 45% of them seen just once. The sequencing input was blood, either unsorted or a sorted T cell fraction (not recorded which). This sequence was found in a human donor who was either an allogeneic HSCT recipient or a stem cell or donor lymphocyte infusion donor (not recorded which). It is not recorded whose cells these are; they may come from a transplant donor. This chain joins TRBV18 and TRBJ1-2; 9 nucleotides align to TRBD1. The CDR3 protein is CASSVNRGPNYGYTF. The CDR3, as DNA: TGTGCCAGCTCAGTTAACAGGGGGCCTAACTATGGCTACACCTTC.